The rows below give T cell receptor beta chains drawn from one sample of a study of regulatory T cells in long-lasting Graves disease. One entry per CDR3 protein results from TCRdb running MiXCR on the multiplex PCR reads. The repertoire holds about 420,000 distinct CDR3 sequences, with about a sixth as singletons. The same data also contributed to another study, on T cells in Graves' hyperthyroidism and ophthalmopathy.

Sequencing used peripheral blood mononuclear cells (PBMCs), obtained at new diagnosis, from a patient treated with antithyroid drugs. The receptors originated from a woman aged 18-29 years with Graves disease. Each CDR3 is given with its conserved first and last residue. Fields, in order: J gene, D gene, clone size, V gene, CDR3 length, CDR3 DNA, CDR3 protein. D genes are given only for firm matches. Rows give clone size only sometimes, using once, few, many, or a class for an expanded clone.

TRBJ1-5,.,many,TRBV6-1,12,TGTGCCAGCAAAACAGGAAATCAGCCCCAGCATTTT,CASKTGNQPQHF
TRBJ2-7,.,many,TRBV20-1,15,TGCAGTGCTAGAGATCTGGAGCGGCCGGGCTACGAGCAGTACTTC,CSARDLERPGYEQYF
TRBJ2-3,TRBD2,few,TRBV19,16,TGTGCCAGTAGTACTCAAGCGGGAGGGCCGACAGATACGCAGTATTTT,CASSTQAGGPTDTQYF
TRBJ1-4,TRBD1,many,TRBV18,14,TGTGCCAGCTCGAGGGACAGCCGGAATGAAAAACTGTTTTTT,CASSRDSRNEKLFF
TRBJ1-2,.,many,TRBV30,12,TGTGCCTGGAGTCCAAATAACTATGGCTACACCTTC,CAWSPNNYGYTF
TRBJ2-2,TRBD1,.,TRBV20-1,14,TGCAGTGCCATTCACAGGGGGAACACCGGGGAGCTGTTTTTT,CSAIHRGNTGELFF
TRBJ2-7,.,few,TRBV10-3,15,TGTGCCATCAGTGAGTCAAGGACAGAGCAATACGAGCAGTACTTC,CAISESRTEQYEQYF
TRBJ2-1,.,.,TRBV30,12,TGTGCCTGGAGTCGGGGGGCGTTTGAGCAGTTCTTC,CAWSRGAFEQFF
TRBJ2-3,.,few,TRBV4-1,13,TGCGCCAGCAGCCGGGACGTAGCAGATACGCAGTATTTT,CASSRDVADTQYF
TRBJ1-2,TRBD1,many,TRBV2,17,TGTGCCAGCAGTGAAGCTTTTGTATCTACAGGGGGCAACGGCTACACCTTC,CASSEAFVSTGGNGYTF
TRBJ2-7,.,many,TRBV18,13,TGTGCCAGCTCAGCGGGACAGAACTACGAGCAGTACTTC,CASSAGQNYEQYF
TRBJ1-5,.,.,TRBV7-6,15,TGTGCCAGCAGCCTTAGGCCTTATAGCAATCAGCCCCAGCATTTT,CASSLRPYSNQPQHF
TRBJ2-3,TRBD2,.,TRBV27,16,TGTGCCAGCATAACGGGAGGGCCCTCCGGGTCAGGTACGCAGTATTTT,CASITGGPSGSGTQYF
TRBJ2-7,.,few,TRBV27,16,TGTGCCAGCAGTTTTTACCCCCCCCCGGGACGCGACGAGCAGTACTTC,CASSFYPPPGRDEQYF
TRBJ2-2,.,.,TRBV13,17,TGTGCCAGCAGCTTAGACCGCAGGCGAGCGAACACCGGGGAGCTGTTTTTT,CASSLDRRRANTGELFF
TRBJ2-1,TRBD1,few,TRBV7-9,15,TGTGCCAGCAGCTCCCGGGACAGGGGTTCCCGGGAGCAGTTCTTC,CASSSRDRGSREQFF